The TCR beta chain described here comes from a study of blood T cell repertoires in COVID-19. Study overall: Acute and convalescent COVID-19 specimens originated in the United States, Italy and Spain. Sources were T cells, B-cell-depleted T cells, or PBMCs; the material itself was cDNA or gDNA.

Source study methods: Scientists estimated how many nucleated cells there were by amplifying reference gene primers. TCRdb keeps only in-frame clones here, not all; method: immunoSEQ multiplex PCR. V and J calls plus clone size are reproduced from that table; the DNA served to infer D and trimming. The sample records about 240,000 clones, around 83% being singletons. Material for sequencing was peripheral blood. This receptor was obtained from a woman aged 18-29 years with acute or convalescent COVID-19.

The CDR3 reads CASSLARENNSPLHF. The CDR3 coding sequence is TGCGCCAGCAGCTTGGCCCGCGAGAATAATTCACCCCTCCACTTT. The chain carries TRBV5-1 and TRBJ1-6, with D hard to call. V gave up 0 bases and J gave up 5 bases, with 9 bases separating them. In germline, CDR1 is SGHRS, CDR2 YFSETQ. The CDR3 length is 15 residues.